The clone carrying this T cell receptor beta chain turned up a few times. The target antigen is unknown. The sample comes from a study of vaccination effects on CD4 cells after COVID-19. Upon completion of 10 to 11 days in culture, CD4+ T cells were isolated. Profiling relied on immunoSEQ multiplex PCR, and the TCRdb table lists in-frame clones only, not all of them. The table has tens of thousands of clones, around 63% seen once. The length of the CDR3 is 14 residues. V lost 5 bases, J lost 8 bases, and 8 bases stayed unmatched. Germline V gene data show CDR1 as SNHLY and CDR2 as FYNNEI. The material sequenced was CD4+ T cells from PBMCs cultured without peptide, taken before COVID-19 vaccination. This rearrangement joins TRBV2 to TRBJ1-2; the match to TRBD1 covers 10 bases. The source of this sequence is a human donor who received a COVID-19 vaccine. The CDR3 is CASSPRQGAGGYTF. CDR3 in DNA: TGTGCCAGCAGTCCCAGACAGGGGGCTGGGGGCTACACCTTC.